These T cell receptor beta chains were read from a single sample in a study of T cells after yellow fever vaccination. TCRdb processed the 5' RACE reads anew with MiXCR; each CDR3 protein has one entry. In the table there are about 330,000 distinct CDR3 sequences, 6.5% to 8.5% of which are singletons. This material consisted of PBMCs, taken 35 to 50 days after the first yellow fever vaccination. The origin of the receptors is a man aged 18 to 30 who received the YFV17D yellow fever vaccine. Each CDR3 is given with its conserved first and last residue. The size field is filled for only some rows; it gives once, few, many or a size class.

cdr3_aa j_call v_call cdr3_length clone_size
CSARPRRGVSEAFF TRBJ1-1 TRBV20-1 14 .
CASSPEPGDPPNEQFF TRBJ2-1 TRBV6-2/TRBV6-3 16 few
CASWDRVSYNEQFF TRBJ2-1 TRBV19 14 few
CSVVLTWAYESYNEQFF TRBJ2-1 TRBV29-1 17 .
CASSLVGRRQETQYF TRBJ2-5 TRBV11-2 15 many
CASSSGTLSYNEQFF TRBJ2-1 TRBV11-2 15 few
CASSSTTDPAFLSGNTIYF TRBJ1-3 TRBV11-1 19 few
CASSSRGPTNEQFF TRBJ2-1 TRBV27 14 .
CASSLRGASEAFF TRBJ1-1 TRBV7-6 13 .
CASRSGSYQPQHF TRBJ1-5 TRBV6-1 13 few
CASSPQAQQETQYF TRBJ2-5 TRBV18 14 .
CASSLNRGIGNTEAFF TRBJ1-1 TRBV28 16 .
CASVPGGLGQPQHF TRBJ1-5 TRBV6-1 14 .
CASSQGRDTQYF TRBJ2-3 TRBV3-1 12 many
CASSGDRDPPQDTQYF TRBJ2-3 TRBV6-1 16 few
CSAPHRTSNEQFF TRBJ2-1 TRBV20-1 13 .
CSAGQYVGETQYF TRBJ2-5 TRBV20-1 13 many
CAISGGTASERVNTEAFF TRBJ1-1 TRBV10-3 18 few
CASSQLGTGQNTGELFF TRBJ2-2 TRBV4-1 17 few
CSAYSDIKDTQYF TRBJ2-3 TRBV20-1 13 few
CASGSQGAFTEAFF TRBJ1-1 TRBV12-5 14 few
CASRSPDRVDIQYF TRBJ2-4 TRBV27 14 few
CATSDSVGGDYNEQFF TRBJ2-1 TRBV24-1 16 few
CASSSDLTAYNSPLHF TRBJ1-6 TRBV27 16 few
CASSQRGAYNEQFF TRBJ2-1 TRBV5-1 14 few
CASSPGDRGYNEQFF TRBJ2-1 TRBV23-1 15 .
CASSLQASNSPLHF TRBJ1-6 TRBV4-1 14 .
CASTRLSSGNTIYF TRBJ1-3 TRBV11-2 14 few
CASSIDRENEQFF TRBJ2-1 TRBV7-2 13 .
CPSSYAASGELFF TRBJ2-2 TRBV6-2/TRBV6-3 13 once
CSARAAGDQQFF TRBJ2-1 TRBV20-1 12 many
CASSLRGSYQETQYF TRBJ2-5 TRBV7-3 15 .
CASSRDSSTDTQYF TRBJ2-3 TRBV7-9 14 few
CASKPGGPTQYF TRBJ2-3 TRBV12-3/TRBV12-4 12 few
CASWPGGMNTEAFF TRBJ1-1 TRBV6-2/TRBV6-3 14 many
CASSKSPGSLDTQYF TRBJ2-3 TRBV21-1 15 many
CASSATDTRIFQETQYF TRBJ2-5 TRBV6-1 17 .
CAGSSESSYNEQFF TRBJ2-1 TRBV6-1 14 few
CASSFYAGRMNTEAFF TRBJ1-1 TRBV12-3/TRBV12-4 16 few
CASSLSGENQPQHF TRBJ1-5 TRBV27 14 many
CASHNRGNAEAFF TRBJ1-1 TRBV12-3/TRBV12-4 13 .
CSAPKSAEAFF TRBJ1-1 TRBV20-1 11 many
CSAQTGGFAPPAYTF TRBJ1-2 TRBV20-1 15 few
CASSQDTSGTGAAGELFF TRBJ2-2 TRBV4-2 18 few
CASSPLQPSHEQFF TRBJ2-1 TRBV18 14 .
CASSRGRETEAFF TRBJ1-1 TRBV5-6 13 .
CASTFRLGTQETQYF TRBJ2-5 TRBV7-9 15 few
CASSLSVGHQPQHF TRBJ1-5 TRBV7-2 14 few
CSADRGGNTEAFF TRBJ1-1 TRBV20-1 13 few
CSAVSGGNTEAFF TRBJ1-1 TRBV20-1 13 .